This passage covers 26 T cell receptor beta chains from one sample sequenced in a study of cytotoxic CD8 clonotypes in ibrutinib-treated CLL. Produced via immunoSEQ multiplex PCR; TCRdb's table is partial and in-frame only. The sample includes tens of thousands of clones, over 75% of them seen just once. This sample comprised PBMCs, obtained at disease progression, from a patient treated with ibrutinib. These TCRs come from a human donor with chronic lymphocytic leukemia.

This clone was counted a few times. J is TRBJ1-6 and V is TRBV5-1, with 7 bases fitting TRBD1. The CDR3 has 15 amino acids. Germline CDR1 and CDR2: SGHRS and YFSETQ. J lost 7 bases, V lost 0 bases, and 4 bases had no gene match. DNA for the CDR3: TGCGCCAGCAGCTTGGCCGCGACAGGGAATTCACCCCTCCACTTT. The encoded protein is CASSLAATGNSPLHF.

This rearrangement joins TRBV5-1 to TRBJ2-7; 12 nucleotides agree with TRBD2. The CDR3 spans 15 residues. The V gene's germline CDR1 is SGHRS and CDR2 YFSETQ. After removal of 0 bases from V and 2 bases from J, the junction contained 0 bases not matched to a gene. CDR3 coding DNA: TGCGCCAGCAGCTTGGGACTAGCGGGGGCCTACGAGCAGTACTTC. Translating it yields CASSLGLAGAYEQYF.

The CDR3: CASSVGTSMTYEQYF. For the CDR3, the DNA is TGTGCCAGCAGCGTAGGGACGTCTATGACCTACGAGCAGTACTTC. The chain links TRBV7-9 to TRBJ2-7, with D perhaps matching TRBD1 or TRBD2 (5 bases each). The germline V gene encodes CDR1 SEHNR and CDR2 FQNEAQ (reference sequence). Trimming pared 5 bases from V and 2 bases from J, leaving 16 bases between. The CDR3 runs to 15 residues.

The CDR3 nucleotides are TGTGCCAGCAGCCAGGGACAGGAAAACACCGGGGAGCTGTTTTTT. As protein: CASSQGQENTGELFF. The rearrangement joins TRBV4-2 to TRBJ2-2, with 8 bases that match TRBD1. J gave up 2 bases and V 3 bases, and 2 bases lay outside the gene matches. The germline V gene encodes CDR1 LGHNA and CDR2 YNFKEQ. The CDR3 totals 15 residues.

The chain is built from TRBV2 and TRBJ1-3, with D maybe TRBD1 (5 bases). V lost 6 bases and J lost 2, with 20 bases in between. From germline, CDR1 is SNHLY and CDR2 FYNNEI. The CDR3 totals 17 residues. CDR3 residues: CASRNTGVTFTGNTIYF. CDR3 bases: TGTGCCAGCAGGAACACGGGGGTGACGTTCACTGGAAACACCATATATTTT.

This clone came up once. The J gene is TRBJ2-3, the V gene TRBV19; TRBD2 aligns across 9 bases. This CDR3 has 15 amino acids. Germline V gene sequence: CDR1 LNHDA, CDR2 SQIVND (reference sequence). The junction had 9 bases not matched to a gene; V was cut back by 6 bases and J by 5 bases. The CDR3 is CASRASGTGRDTQYF. The CDR3 bases are TGTGCCAGTAGGGCTAGCGGGACCGGAAGAGATACGCAGTATTTT.

The genes are TRBV4-1 and TRBJ1-2, with D unresolved. This CDR3 comprises 12 residues. V lost 0 bases and J 5 bases, leaving 4 bases between the germline ends. The V gene's germline CDR1 is MGHRA and CDR2 YSYEKL. The CDR3 bases are TGCGCCAGCAGCCAAGATGGTTATGGCTACACCTTC. Its protein product is CASSQDGYGYTF.

J is TRBJ1-1 and V is TRBV6-1; D uncertain. Germline V gene data show CDR1 as MNHNS and CDR2 as SASEGT. The CDR3 runs 11 residues. The CDR3 sequence: CATAGWAEAFF. The CDR3, as DNA: TGTGCTACGGCGGGGTGGGCTGAAGCTTTCTTT.

CDR3 amino acids: CAISERGREQYF. The DNA for the CDR3 is TGTGCCATCAGTGAGAGGGGGCGCGAGCAGTACTTC. The rearrangement links TRBV10-3 to TRBJ2-7, with 7 nucleotides matching TRBD1. V lost 2 bases, J lost 6 bases, and 1 base stayed unmatched. Germline V gene data show CDR1 as ENHRY and CDR2 as SYGVKD. This CDR3 has 12 amino acids.

The V call is TRBV6-5, the J call TRBJ2-7, with a possible D match to TRBD2 (5 bases). This CDR3 is 16 amino acids long. Deletions cut 0 bases from V and 2 bases from J, with 14 bases between. The germline CDR1 and CDR2 sequences are MNHEY and SVGAGI. The CDR3 sequence: CASSYSIPQRTYEQYF. Here the CDR3 DNA reads TGTGCCAGCAGTTACTCGATTCCGCAGCGGACCTACGAGCAGTACTTC.

The chain recombines TRBV6-7 with TRBJ1-5; TRBD1 agrees at 10 bases. TRBV6-7 is sorted into the ORF group, with uncertain function. Trimming removed 3 bases from V and 3 bases from J; junction bases left unmatched: 11. The CDR3 loop spans 18 amino acids. CDR3 nucleotides: TGTGCCAGCAGTTATCCCCGACAGGGGGCTTATAACAATCAGCCCCAGCATTTT. Translated, it gives CASSYPRQGAYNNQPQHF.

As concerns this clone: One end of the junction fails to match germline, which may point to a read error. The V gene is TRBV19, the J gene TRBJ2-7; 9 bases match TRBD2. CDR1 is LNHDA, CDR2 SQIVND, per germline (reference sequence). CDR3 length: 16 amino acids. CDR3 loop: CAGSNRGLARFYEQYF. CDR3 in DNA: TGTGCCGGTAGTAACCGGGGACTAGCTCGTTTCTACGAGCAGTACTTC. Combining the CDR3 with reference TRBV19 and TRBJ2-7 gives the whole variable domain DGGITQSPKYLFRKEGQNVTLSCEQNLNHDAMYWYRQDPGQGLRLIYYSQIVNDFQKGDIAEGYSVSREKKESFPLTVTSAQKNPTAFYLCAGSNRGLARFYEQYFGPGTRLTVT.

The chain has TRBV6-6 and TRBJ2-6, with D perhaps assigned TRBD1 or TRBD2 (5 bases each). Trimming left V 2 bases short and J 3 bases short, with 8 bases between. The CDR3 is made up of 15 amino acids. The V gene's germline CDR1 is MNHNY and CDR2 SVGAGI (reference sequence). The chain's CDR3 is CASSYQGDGANVLTF. CDR3 sequence (DNA): TGTGCCAGCAGTTACCAGGGAGATGGGGCCAACGTCCTGACTTTC.

The J gene is TRBJ2-1, the V gene TRBV5-3; 11 positions agree with TRBD2. TRBV5-3 is an ORF, and what it does is uncertain. Germline trimming cut 2 bases from V and 5 bases from J; bases unmatched to any gene: 3. The CDR3 is made up of 15 amino acids. CDR3 region: CARSFGTSGNNEQFF. CDR3 nucleotides: TGTGCCAGAAGCTTCGGGACTAGCGGCAACAATGAGCAGTTCTTC.

This chain joins TRBV19 and TRBJ2-7, with D possibly being TRBD2 (6 bases). The germline V gene has CDR1 LNHDA and CDR2 SQIVND (reference sequence). This CDR3 is built from 14 residues. V was shortened by 3 bases and J by 7 bases, with 16 bases between the two germline ends. Here the CDR3 DNA reads TGTGCCAGTAGTATTAAGGGCGGGGCCTGGGAGCAGTACTTC. It specifies CASSIKGGAWEQYF.

The chain is built from TRBV27 and TRBJ1-5; 7 bases match TRBD1. Looked up from germline, CDR1 is MNHEY and CDR2 is SMNVEV (reference sequence). Losses at the gene ends were 6 bases for V and 6 bases for J; bases not matched to a gene: 8. This CDR3 has 14 amino acids. As DNA, the CDR3 is TGTGCCAGCAGCCTGACAGGGACCAGTCAGCCCCAGCATTTT. The encoded protein is CASSLTGTSQPQHF.

The rearrangement uses TRBV5-1 and TRBJ2-2, with unresolved D. From germline, CDR1 is SGHRS and CDR2 YFSETQ. The CDR3 is made up of 15 amino acids. Trimming took off 1 base at V and 4 bases at J, with 11 bases between the two ends. The CDR3 loop is CASSLRASATGELFF. The CDR3 nucleotides read TGCGCCAGCAGCTTGAGGGCATCGGCCACCGGGGAGCTGTTTTTT.

The V gene is TRBV7-9, the J gene TRBJ1-1; 7 bases line up with TRBD1. The V and J ends lost 4 bases and 1 base, in that order; junction bases with no gene match: 3. The CDR3 spans 14 residues. Germline V CDR1 and CDR2: SEHNR, FQNEAQ (reference sequence). The CDR3, as DNA: TGTGCCAGCAGCTCCGGGACAGCGAACACTGAAGCTTTCTTT. Its translation: CASSSGTANTEAFF.

This clone was counted once. V and J are TRBV10-1 and TRBJ2-7; weak D call: TRBD1 (6 bases). Germline assignment: CDR1 WNHNN and CDR2 SYGVQD (reference sequence). With 0 bases removed from V and 5 bases from J, the gap between germline ends came to 14 bases. There are 15 residues in the CDR3. This chain's CDR3 is CASSESWGRDDEQYF. CDR3 DNA: TGCGCCAGCAGTGAGTCTTGGGGGCGCGATGACGAGCAGTACTTC.

The chain links TRBV5-1 to TRBJ2-7, with D unresolved. The CDR3 is made up of 12 amino acids. With 2 bases removed from V and 2 bases from J, the gap between germline ends came to 5 bases. CDR1 and CDR2 (germline): SGHRS, YFSETQ. CDR3 bases: TGCGCCAGCAGCTTACACACCTACGAGCAGTACTTC. Protein: CASSLHTYEQYF.

This chain joins TRBV6-5 and TRBJ1-1, with unresolved D. The V end lost 6 bases, the J end lost 4 bases, and 18 bases lay between the germline ends. Germline assignment: CDR1 MNHEY and CDR2 SVGAGI. The CDR3 length is 15 residues. The CDR3 sequence is CASRPSPPMGTEAFF. CDR3 DNA sequence: TGTGCCAGCAGGCCCAGCCCTCCAATGGGCACTGAAGCTTTCTTT.

The chain carries TRBV15 and TRBJ2-5; D is undetermined. Per germline, CDR1 LNHNV and CDR2 YYDKDF (reference sequence). The V end lost 0 bases, the J end lost 1 base, and 9 bases lay between the germline ends. CDR3 size: 15 residues. The CDR3 spells CATSRDPVPQETQYF. The CDR3 DNA sequence: TGTGCCACCAGCAGAGATCCAGTACCCCAAGAGACCCAGTACTTC. Full variable domain (missing parts from reference TRBV15 and TRBJ2-5): DAMVIQNPRYQVTQFGKPVTLSCSQTLNHNVMYWYQQKSSQAPKLLFHYYDKDFNNEADTPDNFQSRRPNTSFCFLDIRSPGLGDTAMYLCATSRDPVPQETQYFGPGTRLLVL.

The chain links TRBV2 to TRBJ2-2; 10 positions match TRBD1. Germline lookup yields CDR1 SNHLY and CDR2 FYNNEI. The V gene end was trimmed by 8 bases and the J gene end by 5 bases; junction bases not matched to a gene: 14. This CDR3 contains 17 residues. The CDR3 loop reads CASRATATGGYTGELFF. In DNA form, the CDR3 reads TGTGCCAGCCGTGCGACCGCGACAGGGGGCTATACCGGGGAGCTGTTTTTT.

This chain joins TRBV11-2 and TRBJ1-1, with D hard to call. CDR1 SGHAT and CDR2 FQNNGV come from the germline V gene. The CDR3 has 14 residues. Deletions cut 0 bases from V and 4 bases from J, with 9 bases between. The CDR3 nucleotides are TGTGCCAGCAGCTTAGATATCTTGGGCACTGAAGCTTTCTTT. Amino acid sequence: CASSLDILGTEAFF.

The gene calls are TRBV5-6 and TRBJ1-1; no firm D call. This CDR3 has 16 residues. CDR1 SGHDT and CDR2 YYEEEE come from the germline V gene. V lost 0 bases and J 4 bases, leaving 16 bases between the germline ends. The CDR3 sequence: CASSLAIEEGLTEAFF. The CDR3 DNA is TGTGCCAGCAGCTTGGCCATAGAAGAGGGCCTCACTGAAGCTTTCTTT.

This chain links TRBV10-3 with TRBJ1-1, with unresolved D. Per the germline V gene, CDR1 is ENHRY and CDR2 is SYGVKD. This CDR3 contains 14 residues. Trimming pared 1 base from V and 1 base from J, leaving 7 bases between. CDR3 region: CAISELQTNTEAFF. CDR3 nucleotides: TGTGCCATCAGTGAGTTGCAGACGAACACTGAAGCTTTCTTT.